The clone carrying this TCR beta chain has only a few counts. Its target is not known. The sample belongs to a study of memory CD4+ T cells and cytomegalovirus serostatus. Notes on the study in general: Suggested: most of the CMV-linked TCR signature lies in CD4+ memory cells.

Study processing details: After removing out-of-frame reads, around 2 million distinct TCRbeta sequences remained. TCRdb's table, derived via immunoSEQ multiplex PCR, lists solely in-frame clones and lacks some. That table is the source of V, J and clone size, and D and trimming were worked out from the DNA. In the table there are under 80,000 clones, 75% to 85% of which are singletons. The sort gate was single viable CD3+CD4+CD8-CD45RO+ cells for memory CD4+ T cells. CMV serostatus came from serum IgG against pp150, pp28, p38, p52. Positive selection with CD4 microbeads enriched total CD4+ T cells. The CDR3 has 14 amino acids. CDR1 is SGHNT, CDR2 YENEEA, per germline. V shed 3 bases and J 5 bases; nucleotides not matched to a gene: 6.

The genes are TRBV11-3 and TRBJ1-1; 7 bases are shared with TRBD1. The TCR originated in an adult in good health and CMV-seropositive. Sequences were obtained from memory CD4+ T cells from blood. CDR3 nucleotides: TGTGCCAGCAGCTTTAACAGGGGAAGGACTGAAGCTTTCTTT. Its protein is CASSFNRGRTEAFF.